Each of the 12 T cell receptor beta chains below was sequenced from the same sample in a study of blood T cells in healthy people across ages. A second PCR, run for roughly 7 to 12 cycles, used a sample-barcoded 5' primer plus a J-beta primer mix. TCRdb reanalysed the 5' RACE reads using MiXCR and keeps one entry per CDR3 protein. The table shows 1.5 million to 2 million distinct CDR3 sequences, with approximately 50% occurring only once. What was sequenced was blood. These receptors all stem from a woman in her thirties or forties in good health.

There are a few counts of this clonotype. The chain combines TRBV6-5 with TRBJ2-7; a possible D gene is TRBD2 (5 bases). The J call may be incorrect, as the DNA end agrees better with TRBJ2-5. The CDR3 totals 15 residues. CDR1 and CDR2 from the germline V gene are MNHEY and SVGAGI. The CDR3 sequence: CASSPTLTRRETQYF. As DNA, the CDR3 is TGTGCCAGCAGCCCTACTCTCACTAGGCGGGAGACCCAGTACTTC.

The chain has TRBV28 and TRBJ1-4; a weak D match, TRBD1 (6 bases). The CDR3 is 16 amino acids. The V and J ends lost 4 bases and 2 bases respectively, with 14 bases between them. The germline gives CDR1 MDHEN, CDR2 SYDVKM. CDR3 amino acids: CASSSQGRVTNEKLFF. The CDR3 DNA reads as TGTGCCAGCAGTTCACAGGGCAGGGTGACTAATGAAAAACTGTTTTTT.

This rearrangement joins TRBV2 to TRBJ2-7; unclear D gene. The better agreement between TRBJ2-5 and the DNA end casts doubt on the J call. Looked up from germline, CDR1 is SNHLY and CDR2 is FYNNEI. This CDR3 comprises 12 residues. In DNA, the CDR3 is TGTGCCAGCAGTGAAGTTGAAGAGACCCAGTACTTC. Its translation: CASSEVEETQYF.

The CDR3 nucleotides read TGTGCCAGCAGCCTCCACAGGGGCAACGGGGATGGCTACACCTTC. Translating gives CASSLHRGNGDGYTF. The genes are TRBV7-3 and TRBJ1-2, with 7 bases fitting TRBD1. The germline CDR1 and CDR2 sequences are SGHTA and FQGTGA. Trimming cost V 5 bases and J 6 bases; bases outside gene matches: 12. This CDR3 has 15 amino acids.

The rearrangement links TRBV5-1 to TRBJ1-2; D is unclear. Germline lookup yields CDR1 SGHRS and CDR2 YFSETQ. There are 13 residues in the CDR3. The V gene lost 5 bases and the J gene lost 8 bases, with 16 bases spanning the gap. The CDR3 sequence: CASRLGPGPGYTF. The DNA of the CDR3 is TGCGCCAGCAGGCTTGGCCCTGGGCCGGGCTACACCTTC.

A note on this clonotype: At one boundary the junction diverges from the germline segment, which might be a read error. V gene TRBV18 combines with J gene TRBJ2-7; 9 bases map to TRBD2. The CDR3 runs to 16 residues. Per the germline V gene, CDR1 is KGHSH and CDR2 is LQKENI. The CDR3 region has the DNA TGTGCCAGCTCACTAAAGAAAGCGGGGGGACTCAATGAGCTGTTCTTC. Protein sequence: CASSLKKAGGLNELFF.

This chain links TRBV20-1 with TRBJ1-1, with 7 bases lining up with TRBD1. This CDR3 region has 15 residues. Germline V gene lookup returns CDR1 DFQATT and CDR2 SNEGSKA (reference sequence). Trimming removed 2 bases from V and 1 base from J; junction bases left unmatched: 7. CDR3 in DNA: TGCAGTGCTAGATACTCCGGGACAGCGAACACTGAAGCTTTCTTT. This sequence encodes CSARYSGTANTEAFF.

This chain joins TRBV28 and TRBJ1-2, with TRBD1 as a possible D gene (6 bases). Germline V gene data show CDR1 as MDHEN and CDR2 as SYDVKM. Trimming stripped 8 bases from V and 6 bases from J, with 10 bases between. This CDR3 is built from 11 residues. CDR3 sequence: CASEGVNGYTF. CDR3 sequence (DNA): TGTGCCAGCGAGGGGGTAAATGGCTACACCTTC.

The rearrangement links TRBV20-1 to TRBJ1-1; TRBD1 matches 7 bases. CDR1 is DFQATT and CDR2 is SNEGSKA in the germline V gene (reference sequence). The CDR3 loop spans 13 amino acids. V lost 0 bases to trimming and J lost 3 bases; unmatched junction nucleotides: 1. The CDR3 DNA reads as TGCAGTGCTAGAGACACAGGGGACACTGAAGCTTTCTTT. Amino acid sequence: CSARDTGDTEAFF.

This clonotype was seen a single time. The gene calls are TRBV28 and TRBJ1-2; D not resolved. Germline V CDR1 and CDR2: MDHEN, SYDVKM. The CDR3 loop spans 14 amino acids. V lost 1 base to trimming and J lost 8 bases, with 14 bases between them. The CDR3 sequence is CASSLSQRATGYTF. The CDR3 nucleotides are TGTGCCAGCAGTTTATCCCAACGTGCGACCGGCTACACCTTC.

DNA of the CDR3: TGTGCCAGCAGCGCGACACAGGGGGGGTTAACAGAGACCCAGTACTTC. It encodes CASSATQGGLTETQYF. The rearrangement links TRBV9 to TRBJ2-5, with D perhaps matching TRBD1 (8 bases). The CDR3 has 16 residues. Trimming left V 3 bases short and J 4 bases short, with 19 bases between. CDR1 SGDLS and CDR2 YYNGEE come from the germline V gene. Full variable domain (remainder filled in from reference TRBV9 and TRBJ2-5): DSGVTQTPKHLITATGQRVTLRCSPRSGDLSVYWYQQSLDQGLQFLIQYYNGEERAKGNILERFSAQQFPDLHSELNLSSLELGDSALYFCASSATQGGLTETQYFGPGTRLLVL.

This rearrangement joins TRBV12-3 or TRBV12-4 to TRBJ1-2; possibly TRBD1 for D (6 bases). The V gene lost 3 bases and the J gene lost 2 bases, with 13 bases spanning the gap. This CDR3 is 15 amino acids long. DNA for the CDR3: TGTGCCAGCAGTTTTTCGCAGGGGTGGAACTATGGCTACACCTTC. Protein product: CASSFSQGWNYGYTF.